A selection of T cell receptor beta chains follows, all from one sample in a study of T-cell memory formation after mild COVID-19. TCRdb recomputed calls from the 5' RACE reads with MiXCR, one row per CDR3 protein. This table has approximately 240,000 distinct CDR3 sequences, around 15% appearing once. The sequenced sample was PBMCs or a T cell subset sorted from them (not recorded which). Receptor source: a young man who had mild COVID-19 (a few samples of this study predate the infection). Cell type and time point are not known. Both conserved end residues are part of each CDR3. For some rows the clone size is stated as once, few or many, or as a class when expanded; others skip it.

clone_size v_call cdr3_aa
- TRBV24-1 CATSDIDTQYF
few TRBV5-1 CASSLAGQYEQYF
few TRBV5-1 CASSLEGAGLETQYF
- TRBV12-3/TRBV12-4 CASSSGMGQGSYNEQFF
few TRBV20-1 CSAPGQSRTGELFF
few TRBV3-1 CASSQKGGNEQFF
- TRBV10-3 CAITQPGQGARGAFF
few TRBV20-1 CSASDRQLGGETQYF
- TRBV19 CASRQGAAGANEQFF
- TRBV28 CASSLGSAGDQETQYF
- TRBV20-1 CSASVTGLGGNTIYF
few TRBV5-1 CASSPLLAGVVTDTQYF
- TRBV2 CASRQGDNTGELFF
few TRBV6-4 CASRLAGGSTDTQYF
few TRBV5-8 CADRAVNFYGYTF
- TRBV14 CASSPGTGARNTF
- TRBV5-1 CASRLTGTDTYNEQFF
many TRBV5-5 CASSLVGTMNTEAFF
- TRBV6-6 CASTLPTRNNEQFF
- TRBV7-8 CASSLVGDNSPLHF
few TRBV20-1 CSAWTSGGSYNEQFF
- TRBV6-5 CASSPRGTLGTENIQYF
few TRBV11-3 CASSLGGAKDTQYF
- TRBV5-1 CASSSAPPMNTEAFF
few TRBV7-7 CASSLSVSATDTQYF
- TRBV6-1 CASSGSLPNYGYTF
many TRBV5-1 CASSAPGLSGTDTQYF
few TRBV6-5 CASRRTSGGAHTDTQYF
- TRBV11-2 CASSFGQGVMGNEQFF
- TRBV4-3 CASSQAGGHNEQFF
many TRBV5-1 CASSFTGGIYYNEQFF
- TRBV2 CASSDARGTGLNTEAFF
- TRBV7-8 CASSKGLAGGKETQYF
- TRBV5-1 CASSLWGGNYNEQFF
- TRBV20-1 CSARPGTGFSPLHF
medium-sized TRBV30 CAWSVLGGEFHEQFF
- TRBV3-1 CASSQGGGEQYF
- TRBV15 CATSRDDREEDTQYF
few TRBV4-1 CASSRGRTTATNEKLFF
many TRBV5-1 CASSFGTSSNEQFF
few TRBV5-4 CASSRTGADQPQHF
- TRBV4-2 CASCHRDRDYGYTF
few TRBV9 CASSGTRPGANVLTF
- TRBV5-1 CASSIWELSYEQYF